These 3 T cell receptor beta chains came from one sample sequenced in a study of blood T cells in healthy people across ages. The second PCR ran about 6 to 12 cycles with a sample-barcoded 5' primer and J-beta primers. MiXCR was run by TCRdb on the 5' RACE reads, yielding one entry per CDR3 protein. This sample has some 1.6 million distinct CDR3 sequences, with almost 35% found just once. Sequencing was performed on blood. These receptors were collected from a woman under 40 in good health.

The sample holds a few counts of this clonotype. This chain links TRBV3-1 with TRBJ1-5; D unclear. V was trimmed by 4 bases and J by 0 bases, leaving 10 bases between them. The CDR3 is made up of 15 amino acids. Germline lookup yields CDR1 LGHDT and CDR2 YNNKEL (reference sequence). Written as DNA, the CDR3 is TGTGCCAGCAGCCCTGGACCCTATAGCAATCAGCCCCAGCATTTT. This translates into CASSPGPYSNQPQHF.

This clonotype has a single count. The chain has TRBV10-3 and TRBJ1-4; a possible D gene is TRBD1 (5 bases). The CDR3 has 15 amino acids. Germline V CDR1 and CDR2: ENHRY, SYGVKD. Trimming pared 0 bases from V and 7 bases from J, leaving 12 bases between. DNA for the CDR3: TGTGCCATCAGTGAGTCCGCGGGACGCCCTGAAAAACTGTTTTTT. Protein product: CAISESAGRPEKLFF.

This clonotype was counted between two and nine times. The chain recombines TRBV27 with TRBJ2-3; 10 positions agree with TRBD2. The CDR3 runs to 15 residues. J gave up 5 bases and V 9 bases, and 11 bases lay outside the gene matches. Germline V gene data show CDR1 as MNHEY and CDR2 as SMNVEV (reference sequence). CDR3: CASRIAGGGGDTQYF. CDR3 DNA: TGTGCCAGTCGTATAGCGGGAGGTGGGGGAGATACGCAGTATTTT.